This entry lists 18 T cell receptor beta chains sequenced from one sample in a study of T cells after yellow fever vaccination. TCRdb called the 5' RACE reads again in MiXCR, with one record for every CDR3 protein. Found here are just under 600,000 distinct CDR3 sequences, approximately 12% of them singletons; the top ten hold more than 13%. The sample in question was PBMCs, obtained on the day of the yellow fever booster vaccination. Receptors originate from a man between 25 and 39 years old who received the YFV17D yellow fever vaccine.

The chain is built from TRBV12-3 or TRBV12-4 and TRBJ2-1; no clear D gene. V shed 6 bases and J shed 5 bases, with 11 bases lying between them. The CDR3 length is 13 residues. The CDR3 region has the DNA TGTGCCAGCAGCCTTTCCAGCGACAATGAGCAGTTCTTC. It encodes CASSLSSDNEQFF.

This clonotype occurred a few times. This chain links TRBV28 with TRBJ2-5; D is possibly TRBD2 (5 bases). V was shortened by 3 bases and J by 2 bases, with 10 bases between the two germline ends. This CDR3 region has 14 residues. From germline, CDR1 is MDHEN and CDR2 SYDVKM. CDR3 residues: CASSFGKGQETQYF. For the CDR3, the DNA is TGTGCCAGCAGTTTCGGGAAAGGGCAAGAGACCCAGTACTTC.

This clonotype was detected many times. The chain is built from TRBV29-1 and TRBJ2-2, with D perhaps matching TRBD1 (6 bases). Trimming removed 4 bases at V and 0 bases at J, with 15 bases between. The CDR3 spans 16 residues. Germline V gene lookup returns CDR1 SQVTM and CDR2 ANQGSEA. The CDR3 loop is CSVAVTGNSNTGELFF. The CDR3 bases are TGCAGCGTTGCCGTAACAGGGAATTCGAACACCGGGGAGCTGTTTTTT.

The chain links TRBV6-6 to TRBJ1-5, with D unclear. The CDR3 runs 12 residues. With 8 bases removed from V and 6 bases from J, the gap between germline ends came to 11 bases. CDR1 is MNHNY, CDR2 SVGAGI, per germline (reference sequence). The CDR3 sequence: CASGRVGQPQHF. The CDR3 DNA sequence: TGTGCCAGCGGGAGGGTTGGTCAGCCCCAGCATTTT.

Only a few counts were recorded for this clonotype. The chain uses TRBV14 and TRBJ2-3; 11 positions agree with TRBD2. CDR3 length: 14 residues. Unmatched junction bases numbered 3, after V lost 2 bases and J lost 8 bases. Germline V lookup: CDR1 SGHDN, CDR2 FVKESK. As DNA, the CDR3 is TGTGCCAGCAGCCAAACTAGCGGGAGTGTTACGCAGTATTTT. Protein sequence: CASSQTSGSVTQYF.

V and J are TRBV11-2 and TRBJ1-1, with D perhaps matching TRBD1 (6 bases). V was cut by 4 bases and J by 6 bases, with 21 bases left in between. Germline V gene sequence: CDR1 SGHAT, CDR2 FQNNGV. The CDR3 sequence is 16 residues long. CDR3: CASSSGMGAMSAEAFF. CDR3 DNA sequence: TGTGCCAGCAGCTCCGGTATGGGGGCGATGAGCGCTGAAGCTTTCTTT. Filled out from reference TRBV11-2 and TRBJ1-1, the complete variable domain reads EAGVAQSPRYKIIEKRQSVAFWCNPISGHATLYWYQQILGQGPKLLIQFQNNGVVDDSQLPKDRFSAERLKGVDSTLKIQPAKLEDSAVYLCASSSGMGAMSAEAFFGQGTRLTVV.

This clonotype was seen a few times. The gene calls are TRBV6-6 and TRBJ2-3; the D is unclear. V lost 4 bases and J 6 bases, leaving 11 bases between the germline ends. The germline V gene has CDR1 MNHNY and CDR2 SVGAGI (reference sequence). This CDR3 comprises 13 residues. CDR3 amino acids: CASSSTNSDTQYF. The CDR3 bases are TGTGCCAGCAGTTCTACTAACTCGGATACGCAGTATTTT.

This clonotype was detected many times. This chain connects TRBV12-3 or TRBV12-4 to TRBJ2-3, with TRBD2 identical over 13 bases. The V gene end was trimmed by 4 bases and the J gene end by 3 bases; junction bases not matched to a gene: 1. The CDR3 covers 15 residues. The CDR3 bases are TGTGCCAGCAGTTGGGGACTAGCGGGGACAGATACGCAGTATTTT. This gives the protein CASSWGLAGTDTQYF.

This clonotype was observed a few times. This rearrangement joins TRBV9 to TRBJ1-3, with D hard to call. Per germline, CDR1 SGDLS and CDR2 YYNGEE. The ends were cut back, 2 bases at V and 3 bases at J, with 6 bases in the middle. The CDR3 has 13 residues. The CDR3 DNA sequence: TGTGCCAGCAGCGTCTTGGGTGGAAACACCATATATTTT. Its protein is CASSVLGGNTIYF.

In the case of this clonotype: One end of the junction does not line up with germline, which may come from a read error. This rearrangement joins TRBV29-1 to TRBJ2-7, with 7 bases fitting TRBD2. The CDR3 is 12 residues long. From germline, CDR1 is SQVTM and CDR2 ANQGSEA. In nucleotides, the CDR3 is TGCAGCGTTGGCGGGAGCTCCCACGAGCAGTACTTC. It is translated as CSVGGSSHEQYF.

This clonotype was seen only a few times. DNA for the CDR3: TGCGCCAGCAGCCAACCTGGGGCCGGGTCCCAGTACTTC. Translated: CASSQPGAGSQYF. The chain is built from TRBV4-3 and TRBJ2-5, with TRBD1 as a possible D gene (5 bases). The V gene's germline CDR1 is LGHNA and CDR2 YSLEER. The CDR3 is 13 amino acids. V lost 2 bases, J lost 9 bases, and 13 bases lay in between.

This clonotype has at least ten counts. The V call is TRBV5-6, the J call TRBJ2-4; D is unclear. This CDR3 is 14 amino acids long. V lost 1 base and J lost 0, with 5 bases in between. The germline V gene encodes CDR1 SGHDT and CDR2 YYEEEE. For the CDR3, the DNA is TGTGCCAGCAGCTTGTGGGTAGCCAAAAACATTCAGTACTTC. This gives the protein CASSLWVAKNIQYF.

This chain joins TRBV7-9 and TRBJ2-1, with D perhaps TRBD2 (6 bases). The CDR3 totals 13 residues. The V gene lost 4 bases and the J gene lost 11 bases, with 15 bases spanning the gap. The V gene's germline CDR1 is SEHNR and CDR2 FQNEAQ (reference sequence). CDR3 nucleotide sequence: TGTGCCAGCAGCTCACCCGGAGGACTACAGCAGTTCTTC. Encoded protein: CASSSPGGLQQFF. The whole variable domain, filled in from reference TRBV7-9 and TRBJ2-1, reads DTGVSQNPRHKITKRGQNVTFRCDPISEHNRLYWYRQTLGQGPEFLTYFQNEAQLEKSRLLSDRFSAERPKGSFSTLEIQRTEQGDSAMYLCASSSPGGLQQFFGPGTRLTVL.

This clonotype was observed once. V is TRBV5-6 and J is TRBJ2-3; maybe TRBD2 (6 bases). Germline CDR1 reads SGHDT; CDR2 reads YYEEEE. The ends were cut back, 4 bases at V and 0 bases at J, with 24 bases in the middle. CDR3 length: 19 residues. CDR3 sequence (DNA): TGTGCCAGCAGCGTATGGCGACTAGAACGCCGACATAGCACAGATACGCAGTATTTT. Translation: CASSVWRLERRHSTDTQYF.

The V and J genes are TRBV30 and TRBJ2-2, with 7 bases fitting TRBD2. The CDR3 extends over 13 amino acids. From germline, CDR1 is GTSNPN and CDR2 SVGIG (reference sequence). V lost 3 bases to trimming and J lost 6 bases; unmatched junction nucleotides: 4. CDR3 in amino acids: CAWRGGFAGELFF. CDR3 DNA: TGTGCCTGGAGGGGAGGGTTCGCCGGGGAGCTGTTTTTT.

This clonotype was picked up a small number of times. The rearrangement joins TRBV10-1 to TRBJ2-1, with no clear D. Germline V gives CDR1 WNHNN, CDR2 SYGVQD (reference sequence). The V and J ends lost 2 bases and 10 bases respectively, with 9 bases between them. This CDR3 has 12 amino acids. The CDR3 DNA reads TGCGCCAGCAGTGAGAAGGGCCGGGAGCAGTTCTTC. Encoded protein: CASSEKGREQFF.

The rearrangement uses TRBV13 and TRBJ2-3; D gene uncertain. Trimming stripped 5 bases from V and 2 bases from J, with 17 bases between. Germline loops: CDR1 PRHDT, CDR2 FYEKMQ (reference sequence). This CDR3 is 16 amino acids long. This chain's CDR3 is CASSPPGEAITDTQYF. The DNA for the CDR3 is TGTGCCAGCAGCCCTCCGGGCGAGGCCATCACAGATACGCAGTATTTT. The complete variable domain, with remaining parts taken from reference TRBV13 and TRBJ2-3, reads AAGVIQSPRHLIKEKRETATLKCYPIPRHDTVYWYQQGPGQDPQFLISFYEKMQSDKGSIPDRFSAQQFSDYHSELNMSSLELGDSALYFCASSPPGEAITDTQYFGPGTRLTVL.

This clonotype was counted only a few times. The chain is built from TRBV7-2 and TRBJ1-5; no firm D call. The germline V gene has CDR1 SGHTA and CDR2 FQGNSA. Trimming stripped 0 bases from V and 4 bases from J, with 13 bases between. The CDR3 totals 16 residues. The CDR3 DNA reads TGTGCCAGCAGCTTAGCTGGTCAGAGCTTAAATCAGCCCCAGCATTTT. Protein: CASSLAGQSLNQPQHF.